Following are 15 T cell receptor beta chains from one sample sequenced in a study of blood T cell repertoires in COVID-19. The protocol was immunoSEQ multiplex PCR, while the TCRdb copy is restricted to in-frame clones and leaves out a portion. The table lists approximately 200,000 clones, 75% to 90% of them singletons, with roughly 4.5% in the top ten. The sequenced sample consisted of PBMCs or T cells enriched from blood (not recorded which). These receptors were obtained from a woman in her 30s who had been exposed to COVID-19.

The rearrangement uses TRBV21-1 and TRBJ2-7; TRBD1, the table's D call, lacks a check against the DNA. TRBV21-1 corresponds to a pseudogene. The CDR3 covers 15 residues. The CDR3 nucleotides read TGTGCCAGCAGCAAAGGGGGACAGCACTCCTACGAGCAGTACTTC. Translating gives CASSKGGQHSYEQYF.

A single count supports this clone. At one end the junction does not follow the germline gene, possibly because of a read error. The V and J genes are TRBV3-1 (or the pseudogene TRBV3-2) and TRBJ1-4; perhaps TRBD1 as D (6 bases). Germline lookup yields CDR1 LGHDT and CDR2 YNNKEL (reference sequence). The CDR3 is made up of 14 amino acids. The CDR3 DNA reads TGTGCCAGCAGCCAAGTGGGGGCGAATGTAAAACTGTTTTTT. Its protein product is CASSQVGANVKLFF.

The rearrangement uses TRBV11-3 and TRBJ2-1; 7 bases align to TRBD2. V was pared by 5 bases and J by 13 bases, with 8 bases of the junction left unmatched. Germline V gene lookup returns CDR1 SGHNT and CDR2 YENEEA. The CDR3 extends over 12 amino acids. The CDR3 spells CASSPTSDRQFF. The CDR3 DNA sequence: TGTGCCAGCAGCCCTACTAGCGACCGTCAGTTCTTC.

This rearrangement joins TRBV5-1 to TRBJ2-3; TRBD2 matches at 9 bases. The germline V gene encodes CDR1 SGHRS and CDR2 YFSETQ. The CDR3 length is 15 residues. Trimming removed 4 bases from V and 4 bases from J; junction bases left unmatched: 7. CDR3 loop: CASSTGGGASDTQYF. The CDR3, as DNA: TGCGCCAGCAGCACGGGCGGGGGGGCATCAGATACGCAGTATTTT.

The chain carries TRBV11-2 and TRBJ1-1, with no clear D. The CDR3 sequence is 16 residues long. Germline V CDR1 and CDR2: SGHAT, FQNNGV. Trimming stripped 0 bases from V and 0 bases from J, with 11 bases between. CDR3 in amino acids: CASSLDLDIMNTEAFF. In DNA form, the CDR3 reads TGTGCCAGCAGCTTAGACCTCGACATTATGAACACTGAAGCTTTCTTT.

This rearrangement joins TRBV5-1 to TRBJ2-6; no reliable D call. This CDR3 is built from 15 residues. Germline CDR1 SGHRS, CDR2 YFSETQ. With 1 base removed from V and 0 bases from J, the gap between germline ends came to 5 bases. This chain's CDR3 is CASSLSHSGANVLTF. The CDR3 coding sequence is TGCGCCAGCAGCTTGTCCCACTCTGGGGCCAACGTCCTGACTTTC.

The chain uses TRBV12-5 and TRBJ1-1, with 8 bases matching TRBD1. The CDR3 runs 18 residues. V shed 2 bases, J shed 0 bases, and the junction held 11 bases outside the gene matches. From germline, CDR1 is LGHNT and CDR2 FRNRAP. The CDR3 reads CASGLTLGQGGMNTEAFF. The CDR3 DNA sequence: TGTGCTAGTGGTTTGACCCTCGGACAGGGCGGTATGAACACTGAAGCTTTCTTT.

CDR3 residues: CASSDSGGSYEQYF. In nucleotides, the CDR3 is TGTGCCAGCAGTGATAGCGGGGGTTCCTACGAGCAGTACTTC. V is TRBV28 and J is TRBJ2-7, with 9 positions matching TRBD2. Looked up from germline, CDR1 is MDHEN and CDR2 is SYDVKM. This CDR3 region has 14 residues. V trimming: 5 bases; J trimming: 1 base; junction bases outside the gene matches: 3. Full variable domain (missing parts from reference TRBV28 and TRBJ2-7): DVKVTQSSRYLVKRTGEKVFLECVQDMDHENMFWYRQDPGLGLRLIYFSYDVKMKEKGDIPEGYSVSREKKERFSLILESASTNQTSMYLCASSDSGGSYEQYFGPGTRLTVT.

The V gene is TRBV5-5, the J gene TRBJ1-2; 9 nucleotides match TRBD1. Trimming took 0 bases from V and 4 from J; bases not matched to a gene: 7. Germline V gene sequence: CDR1 SGHKS, CDR2 YYEKEE (reference sequence). This CDR3 spans 16 amino acids. The CDR3, as DNA: TGTGCCAGCAGCTTGGCCTTGACAGGGGGTTTCTATGGCTACACCTTC. It translates to CASSLALTGGFYGYTF. Supplemented by reference TRBV5-5 and TRBJ1-2, the full variable domain reads DAGVTQSPTHLIKTRGQQVTLRCSPISGHKSVSWYQQVLGQGPQFIFQYYEKEERGRGNFPDRFSARQFPNYSSELNVNALLLGDSALYLCASSLALTGGFYGYTFGSGTRLTVV.

This chain uses TRBV5-1 with TRBJ1-1; a weak D match, TRBD1 (5 bases). CDR3 length equals 16 residues. Between the trimmed V and J ends, which lost 7 bases and 4 bases, there was a span of 23 bases. The V gene's germline CDR1 is SGHRS and CDR2 YFSETQ. The CDR3 sequence is CASGGISRAGGTEAFF. The CDR3 nucleotides read TGCGCCAGCGGGGGGATATCCAGGGCCGGGGGCACTGAAGCTTTCTTT.

This sequence joins TRBV3-1 (or the pseudogene TRBV3-2) and TRBJ1-2; 11 bases fit TRBD1. V was clipped by 4 bases and J by 8 bases; unmatched bases: 6. From germline, CDR1 is LGHDT and CDR2 YNNKEL (reference sequence). The CDR3 length is 14 residues. CDR3 nucleotides: TGTGCCAGCAGCCGACTGGGACAGGGGGGCGGCTACACCTTC. Translating it yields CASSRLGQGGGYTF.

The rearrangement links TRBV29-1 to TRBJ1-2; D call uncertain. V shed 0 bases and J shed 5 bases, with 10 bases lying between them. This CDR3 comprises 13 residues. Germline lookup yields CDR1 SQVTM and CDR2 ANQGSEA. Written as DNA, the CDR3 is TGCAGCGTTGAAGAAACCTACGGGTATGGCTACACCTTC. As protein: CSVEETYGYGYTF.

This chain uses TRBV7-6 with TRBJ2-7; 9 bases agree with TRBD2. Looked up from germline, CDR1 is SGHVS and CDR2 is FNYEAQ. This CDR3 has 13 amino acids. V shed 6 bases and J 5 bases; nucleotides not matched to a gene: 5. The CDR3: CASRLAGGHEQYF. CDR3 coding DNA: TGTGCCAGCAGACTAGCGGGCGGGCACGAGCAGTACTTC.

This sequence joins TRBV2 and TRBJ1-1, with 7 bases aligning to TRBD1. The germline CDR1 and CDR2 sequences are SNHLY and FYNNEI. The CDR3 extends over 12 amino acids. Trimming removed 8 bases from V and 5 bases from J; junction bases left unmatched: 5. Here the CDR3 reads CASSTGWTEAFF. CDR3 in DNA: TGTGCCAGCTCGACAGGGTGGACTGAAGCTTTCTTT.

The gene calls are TRBV29-1 and TRBJ2-6; TRBD1 agrees at 8 bases. V trimming: 8 bases; J trimming: 1 base; junction bases outside the gene matches: 10. Germline-derived CDR1 and CDR2 are SQVTM and ANQGSEA. This CDR3 has 16 amino acids. The CDR3 coding sequence is TGCAGCCAACCCCGGGACAGGTATTCTGGGGCCAACGTCCTGACTTTC. It codes for CSQPRDRYSGANVLTF.